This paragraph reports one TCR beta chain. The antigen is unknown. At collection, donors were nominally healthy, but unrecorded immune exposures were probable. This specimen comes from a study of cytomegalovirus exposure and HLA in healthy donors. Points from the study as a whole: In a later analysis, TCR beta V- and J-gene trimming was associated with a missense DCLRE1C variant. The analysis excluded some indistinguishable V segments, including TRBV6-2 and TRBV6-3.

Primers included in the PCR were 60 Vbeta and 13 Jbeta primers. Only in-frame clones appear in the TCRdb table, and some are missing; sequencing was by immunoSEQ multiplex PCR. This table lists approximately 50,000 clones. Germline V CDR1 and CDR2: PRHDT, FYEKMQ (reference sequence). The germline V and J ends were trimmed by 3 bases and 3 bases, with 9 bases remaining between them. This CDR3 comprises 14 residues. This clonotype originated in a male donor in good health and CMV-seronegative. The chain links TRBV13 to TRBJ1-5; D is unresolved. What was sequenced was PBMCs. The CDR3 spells CASSFRTDNQPQHF. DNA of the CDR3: TGTGCCAGCAGCTTCAGAACAGACAATCAGCCCCAGCATTTT.